The 16 T cell receptor beta chains below were found in one sample sequenced in a study of T cell responses to AZD1222 COVID-19 vaccine. The assay was immunoSEQ multiplex PCR, and TCRdb's table has in-frame clones only and misses some. The sample lists some 100,000 clones; 70% to 90% were seen once. Sequencing was performed on peripheral blood, taken on day 0 of AZD1222 vaccination. These receptors came from an adult in good health.

This clone was detected a few times. CDR3 residues: CASSVEGEGNQPQHF. CDR3 DNA: TGTGCCAGCAGCGTAGAAGGGGAGGGCAATCAGCCCCAGCATTTT. The chain joins TRBV9 to TRBJ1-5; tentatively, D is TRBD1 (5 bases). The CDR3 covers 15 residues. Germline V lookup: CDR1 SGDLS, CDR2 YYNGEE. V shed 0 bases and J shed 2 bases, with 9 bases lying between them. Based on the CDR3 plus reference TRBV9 and TRBJ1-5, the full variable domain is DSGVTQTPKHLITATGQRVTLRCSPRSGDLSVYWYQQSLDQGLQFLIQYYNGEERAKGNILERFSAQQFPDLHSELNLSSLELGDSALYFCASSVEGEGNQPQHFGDGTRLSIL.

The chain joins TRBV7-8 to TRBJ2-5; tentatively, D is TRBD1 (5 bases). V was shortened by 5 bases and J by 0 bases, with 7 bases between the two germline ends. The CDR3 loop spans 13 amino acids. Per the germline V gene, CDR1 is SGHVS and CDR2 is FQNEAQ. This CDR3 reads CASSLTDQETQYF. CDR3 sequence (DNA): TGTGCCAGCAGCCTGACAGACCAAGAGACCCAGTACTTC.

The chain combines TRBV28 with TRBJ2-7, with 9 bases lining up with TRBD2. This CDR3 spans 17 amino acids. Losses at the gene ends were 6 bases for V and 4 bases for J; bases not matched to a gene: 16. Germline V lookup: CDR1 MDHEN, CDR2 SYDVKM. The CDR3 DNA is TGTGCCAGCAGCTCCCCTCTGGGTAGCGGGAGACTGTACGAGCAGTACTTC. It codes for CASSSPLGSGRLYEQYF. The full variable domain, completed using reference TRBV28 and TRBJ2-7, is DVKVTQSSRYLVKRTGEKVFLECVQDMDHENMFWYRQDPGLGLRLIYFSYDVKMKEKGDIPEGYSVSREKKERFSLILESASTNQTSMYLCASSSPLGSGRLYEQYFGPGTRLTVT.

The V call is TRBV12-3 or TRBV12-4, the J call TRBJ1-2, with D perhaps TRBD1 (5 bases). This CDR3 has 13 amino acids. The V gene lost 0 bases and the J gene lost 4 bases, with 6 bases spanning the gap. The CDR3 loop reads CASSLAGPYGYTF. In DNA, the CDR3 is TGTGCCAGCAGTTTAGCGGGACCCTATGGCTACACCTTC.

The chain joins TRBV5-1 to TRBJ2-2; 9 nucleotides agree with TRBD2. The J segment lost 6 bases and the V segment lost 4 bases, leaving 7 bases of the junction unmatched. CDR3 length equals 15 residues. Germline values: CDR1 SGHRS, CDR2 YFSETQ. The CDR3 bases are TGCGCCAGCAGCCGTTTAGCGGGAGCCCCCGGGGAGCTGTTTTTT. The encoded protein is CASSRLAGAPGELFF. The variable domain in full, completed from reference TRBV5-1 and TRBJ2-2, reads KAGVTQTPRYLIKTRGQQVTLSCSPISGHRSVSWYQQTPGQGLQFLFEYFSETQRNKGNFPGRFSGRQFSNSRSEMNVSTLELGDSALYLCASSRLAGAPGELFFGEGSRLTVL.

The V call is TRBV19, the J call TRBJ1-2, with TRBD1 matching 9 bases. The CDR3 runs 13 residues. The trim removed 7 bases at V and 4 bases at J, leaving 4 bases unmatched. Germline CDR1 reads LNHDA; CDR2 reads SQIVND (reference sequence). The CDR3 DNA is TGTGCCAGTATTGGACAGGGGAGCTATGGCTACACCTTC. Protein sequence: CASIGQGSYGYTF.

The CDR3 loop is CASSGRPQGAEAFF. In nucleotides, the CDR3 is TGCGCCAGCAGCGGACGCCCCCAGGGCGCTGAAGCTTTCTTT. V gene TRBV5-1 combines with J gene TRBJ1-1, with D perhaps TRBD1 (5 bases). Trimming pared 4 bases from V and 6 bases from J, leaving 16 bases between. The CDR3 extends over 14 amino acids. Germline CDR1 reads SGHRS; CDR2 reads YFSETQ.

This chain connects TRBV5-1 to TRBJ1-6; a weak D match, TRBD1 (5 bases). Germline V gene data show CDR1 as SGHRS and CDR2 as YFSETQ. This CDR3 has 13 amino acids. V gave up 3 bases and J gave up 7 bases, with 8 bases separating them. The CDR3 DNA reads as TGCGCCAGCAGCTGGGGACCAAATTCACCCCTCCACTTT. Protein: CASSWGPNSPLHF.

CDR3 sequence reads: CSVEEIRQYGYTF. The CDR3, as DNA: TGCAGCGTTGAAGAGATTCGACAGTATGGCTACACCTTC. The chain couples TRBV29-1 to TRBJ1-2; D perhaps matches TRBD1 (5 bases). The length of the CDR3 is 13 residues. V lost 0 bases and J 5 bases, leaving 10 bases between the germline ends. Germline-derived CDR1 and CDR2 are SQVTM and ANQGSEA.

The J gene is TRBJ1-5, the V gene TRBV7-8; no reliable D call. V was cut by 3 bases and J by 2 bases, with 17 bases left in between. The V gene's germline CDR1 is SGHVS and CDR2 FQNEAQ. This CDR3 is built from 17 residues. CDR3: CASSFFFRVTGNQPQHF. In DNA form, the CDR3 reads TGTGCCAGCAGCTTCTTTTTTCGGGTCACAGGCAATCAGCCCCAGCATTTT.

This sequence joins TRBV28 and TRBJ2-5; D may be TRBD1 or TRBD2 (7 bases each). Trimming removed 5 bases from V and 5 bases from J, with 18 bases in between. The CDR3 is 15 residues long. CDR1 is MDHEN, CDR2 SYDVKM, per germline. CDR3 nucleotides: TGTGCCAGCAGTCCTCTGACAGGGAGGGTGGAGACCCAGTACTTC. As protein: CASSPLTGRVETQYF.

This clone showed up just a few times. The chain combines TRBV15 with TRBJ2-1, with D uncertain. The germline V and J ends were trimmed by 4 bases and 6 bases, with 10 bases remaining between them. Germline CDR1 reads LNHNV; CDR2 reads YYDKDF (reference sequence). The CDR3 is 13 amino acids. The CDR3 here is CATSTEVRNEQFF. The CDR3 nucleotides are TGTGCCACCAGCACCGAGGTCCGCAATGAGCAGTTCTTC.

The V gene is TRBV28, the J gene TRBJ1-2; 9 nucleotides align to TRBD1. The V gene's germline CDR1 is MDHEN and CDR2 SYDVKM. V was clipped by 7 bases and J by 3 bases; unmatched bases: 6. The CDR3 has 14 amino acids. The CDR3 DNA reads as TGTGCCAGCAACACCGGGACAGGGCACTATGGCTACACCTTC. It codes for CASNTGTGHYGYTF.

The J gene is TRBJ1-5, the V gene TRBV5-5; no reliable D call. Trimming removed 1 base at V and 0 bases at J, with 20 bases between. The germline CDR1 and CDR2 sequences are SGHKS and YYEKEE (reference sequence). There are 19 residues in the CDR3. For the CDR3, the DNA is TGTGCCAGCAGCTTGAGGCCACTGAGTCAGGCAAGTAGCAATCAGCCCCAGCATTTT. It encodes CASSLRPLSQASSNQPQHF.

The chain combines TRBV10-3 with TRBJ1-6; unclear D gene. The V gene's germline CDR1 is ENHRY and CDR2 SYGVKD. V shed 9 bases and J shed 6 bases, with 15 bases lying between them. The CDR3 totals 14 residues. CDR3 sequence reads: CAMSNTTVNSPLHF. CDR3 DNA sequence: TGTGCCATGAGTAATACAACTGTTAATTCACCCCTCCACTTT.

This clone was recorded only once. The V gene is TRBV5-1, the J gene TRBJ2-3, with D tentatively TRBD1 or TRBD2 (5 bases each). This CDR3 contains 15 residues. CDR1 and CDR2 from the germline V gene are SGHRS and YFSETQ. With 7 bases removed from V and 3 bases from J, the gap between germline ends came to 18 bases. Here the CDR3 DNA reads TGCGCCAGCCAGGACGGGACGGCGGAGACAGATACGCAGTATTTT. Translating gives CASQDGTAETDTQYF.